Each of the 18 T cell receptor beta chains below was sequenced from the same sample in a study of blood T cell repertoires in COVID-19. Sequenced by immunoSEQ multiplex PCR; TCRdb stores in-frame clones only, minus some. Of 100,000 to 150,000 clones in the sample, more than 75% were seen once. The source material was peripheral blood. The receptors were gathered from a human donor in a cohort sampled during active COVID-19.

V usage is TRBV2 and J usage is TRBJ1-2; TRBD1 matches 7 bases. Trimming cost V 3 bases and J 8 bases; bases outside gene matches: 15. The CDR3 loop spans 16 amino acids. The germline V gene encodes CDR1 SNHLY and CDR2 FYNNEI. The CDR3 spells CASSERRRDSLSGYTF. The CDR3 DNA follows: TGTGCCAGCAGTGAGAGGAGGCGGGACAGTCTCTCCGGCTACACCTTC.

The rearrangement links TRBV27 to TRBJ1-1, with D possibly matching TRBD1 (5 bases). This CDR3 contains 16 residues. Germline CDR1 is MNHEY and CDR2 is SMNVEV (reference sequence). Trimming took 2 bases from V and 0 from J, leaving 13 bases between them. CDR3 amino acids: CASSLVPGPLNTEAFF. DNA of the CDR3: TGTGCCAGCAGTTTAGTTCCAGGGCCGTTGAACACTGAAGCTTTCTTT.

V gene TRBV3-1 (or the pseudogene TRBV3-2) combines with J gene TRBJ2-7, with 8 bases lining up with TRBD2. J gave up 0 bases and V 1 base, and 2 bases lay outside the gene matches. Germline assignment: CDR1 LGHDT and CDR2 YNNKEL (reference sequence). The CDR3 has 15 residues. For the CDR3, the DNA is TGTGCCAGCAGCCAAGTTGCGGGAGGCTCCTACGAGCAGTACTTC. It yields the protein CASSQVAGGSYEQYF.

The chain recombines TRBV29-1 with TRBJ2-7; 11 bases fit TRBD2. Germline V gene sequence: CDR1 SQVTM, CDR2 ANQGSEA. After removal of 5 bases from V and 3 bases from J, the junction contained 3 bases not matched to a gene. The CDR3 loop spans 13 amino acids. In nucleotides, the CDR3 is TGCAGCGTTACCACTAGCGGGGGCTACGAGCAGTACTTC. Protein: CSVTTSGGYEQYF.

This chain links TRBV15 with TRBJ1-1; maybe TRBD1 (5 bases). Germline CDR1 reads LNHNV; CDR2 reads YYDKDF (reference sequence). The CDR3 sequence is 16 residues long. V dropped 0 bases and J dropped 5 bases, with 16 bases sitting between them. CDR3 region: CATSRDQGLPWTEAFF. CDR3 bases: TGTGCCACCAGCAGAGATCAGGGACTGCCTTGGACTGAAGCTTTCTTT.

The gene calls are TRBV5-6 and TRBJ2-5; 10 positions agree with TRBD1. The CDR3 length is 17 residues. Germline lookup yields CDR1 SGHDT and CDR2 YYEEEE. The ends lost 4 bases at V and 2 bases at J; junction bases unmatched: 11. This CDR3 reads CASSGPTGTGVQETQYF. The DNA for the CDR3 is TGTGCCAGCAGCGGTCCGACGGGGACAGGGGTTCAAGAGACCCAGTACTTC.

The chain links TRBV5-1 to TRBJ2-5; no definite D call. Per germline, CDR1 SGHRS and CDR2 YFSETQ. The CDR3 is 15 amino acids. The ends were cut back, 3 bases at V and 4 bases at J, with 16 bases in the middle. This CDR3 is CASSSRATGGETQYF. CDR3 in DNA: TGCGCCAGCAGCTCCCGAGCGACTGGCGGAGAGACCCAGTACTTC.

A few counts support this clone. The rearrangement links TRBV7-8 to TRBJ2-7; 10 bases agree with TRBD2. The germline gives CDR1 SGHVS, CDR2 FQNEAQ. The CDR3 spans 16 residues. Trimming took 2 bases from V and 1 from J; bases not matched to a gene: 5. The CDR3 reads CASSLLAGANSYEQYF. In DNA, the CDR3 is TGTGCCAGCAGCTTACTAGCGGGGGCTAATTCCTACGAGCAGTACTTC.

The chain is built from TRBV28 and TRBJ2-2; 16 bases fit TRBD2. This CDR3 has 18 residues. The ends lost 7 bases at V and 1 base at J; junction bases unmatched: 6. Germline V gives CDR1 MDHEN, CDR2 SYDVKM. The CDR3 DNA is TGTGCCAGCATTATGGGGACTAGCGGGAGGGGGAACACCGGGGAGCTGTTTTTT. It is translated as CASIMGTSGRGNTGELFF.

The chain has TRBV19 and TRBJ2-7; 9 positions match TRBD1. This CDR3 has 15 residues. With 3 bases clipped from V and 3 bases from J, the junction kept 6 bases outside the gene matches. Looked up from germline, CDR1 is LNHDA and CDR2 is SQIVND (reference sequence). The CDR3 protein is CASSIGRDRDYEQYF. The CDR3 region has the DNA TGTGCCAGTAGTATCGGGCGGGACAGGGACTACGAGCAGTACTTC. Variable domain in full (rest from reference TRBV19 and TRBJ2-7): DGGITQSPKYLFRKEGQNVTLSCEQNLNHDAMYWYRQDPGQGLRLIYYSQIVNDFQKGDIAEGYSVSREKKESFPLTVTSAQKNPTAFYLCASSIGRDRDYEQYFGPGTRLTVT.

The gene calls are TRBV6-1 and TRBJ1-6; 10 bases are shared with TRBD1. Germline V gene lookup returns CDR1 MNHNS and CDR2 SASEGT. The length of the CDR3 is 18 residues. The V segment lost 3 bases and the J segment 5 bases; nucleotides outside the gene matches: 10. The CDR3 region is CASSETGTGVRNNSPLHF. The DNA of the CDR3 is TGTGCCAGCAGTGAGACGGGGACAGGGGTAAGGAATAATTCACCCCTCCACTTT.

The chain links TRBV27 to TRBJ2-7; D might be TRBD1 (5 bases). Between the trimmed V and J ends, which lost 6 bases and 0 bases, there was a span of 15 bases. Germline loops: CDR1 MNHEY, CDR2 SMNVEV (reference sequence). This CDR3 has 15 amino acids. The CDR3 coding sequence is TGTGCCAGCAGCCCGGTAGGGGCGGACTCCTACGAGCAGTACTTC. It specifies CASSPVGADSYEQYF.

The V call is TRBV5-1, the J call TRBJ1-2; TRBD1 aligns across 9 bases. Unmatched junction bases numbered 3, after V lost 4 bases and J lost 2 bases. This CDR3 has 14 amino acids. Germline V gene sequence: CDR1 SGHRS, CDR2 YFSETQ. The CDR3 protein is CASSSGQGNYGYTF. CDR3 sequence (DNA): TGCGCCAGCAGCAGCGGACAGGGGAACTATGGCTACACCTTC. Together with reference TRBV5-1 and TRBJ1-2, the CDR3 gives the full variable domain: KAGVTQTPRYLIKTRGQQVTLSCSPISGHRSVSWYQQTPGQGLQFLFEYFSETQRNKGNFPGRFSGRQFSNSRSEMNVSTLELGDSALYLCASSSGQGNYGYTFGSGTRLTVV.

The genes are TRBV5-4 and TRBJ1-6, with a possible D match to TRBD1 (5 bases). V was pared by 5 bases and J by 8 bases, with 8 bases between. Per the germline V gene, CDR1 is SGHNT and CDR2 is YYREEE (reference sequence). This CDR3 is 12 amino acids long. This CDR3 is CASSRQYSPLHF. CDR3 sequence (DNA): TGTGCCAGCAGTCGACAGTATTCACCCCTCCACTTT.

As to this clone: Compared with germline, one end of the junction differs, possibly owing to a read error. The chain links TRBV28 to TRBJ2-2, with D unclear. Per germline, CDR1 MDHEN and CDR2 SYDVKM. The CDR3 is made up of 14 amino acids. CDR3 in amino acids: CATRDSRNAGELFF. CDR3 coding DNA: TGTGCTACCAGAGATTCGAGGAACGCCGGGGAGCTGTTTTTT.

The chain carries TRBV7-6 and TRBJ2-7; 9 bases are shared with TRBD2. Germline V CDR1 and CDR2: SGHVS, FNYEAQ. V lost 5 bases and J lost 4; bases outside the gene matches: 9. The CDR3 runs 15 residues. In DNA, the CDR3 is TGTGCCAGCAGCCCCACAGCGGGGGGTATTTACGAGCAGTACTTC. It codes for CASSPTAGGIYEQYF.

The chain combines TRBV20-1 with TRBJ1-2; D possibly corresponds to TRBD1 (6 bases). CDR1 is DFQATT and CDR2 is SNEGSKA in the germline V gene (reference sequence). The V end lost 3 bases, the J end lost 2 bases, and 19 bases lay between the germline ends. The CDR3 loop spans 16 amino acids. This chain's CDR3 is CSASRRGGGRNYGYTF. CDR3 coding DNA: TGCAGTGCTAGTCGTAGAGGGGGAGGGAGAAACTATGGCTACACCTTC.

The rearrangement uses TRBV5-1 and TRBJ1-2; D is uncertain. CDR3 length: 14 residues. Germline V gene data show CDR1 as SGHRS and CDR2 as YFSETQ. Trimming took 4 bases from V and 0 from J, leaving 10 bases between them. The CDR3: CASSATAANYGYTF. The DNA for the CDR3 is TGCGCCAGCAGCGCCACAGCAGCTAACTATGGCTACACCTTC.